Described below is a single TCR beta chain sequence and its context. Its specificity is unknown. This CDR3 contains 19 residues. V trimming: 1 base; J trimming: 5 bases; junction bases outside the gene matches: 19. Germline V gene data show CDR1 as SGDLS and CDR2 as YYNGEE. Investigators reverse transcribed all isolated RNA, so they sequenced expressed TCRB transcripts. The table came from immunoSEQ multiplex PCR; TCRdb's copy has only in-frame clones and leaves some out. The sample carries 300,000 or so clones, around an eighth recorded once. The entry originates in a study of beta chain features in type 1 diabetes. Study outcomes and limitations: TCRB CDR3s from Type 1 diabetes patients were moderately but significantly shorter in all four CD4+ subsets.

The sequenced material came from naive CD4+ T cells from blood. This chain links TRBV9 with TRBJ2-5; TRBD2 matches 8 bases. The source is a woman between 18 and 29 years old with type 1 diabetes. This CDR3 reads CASSVPAKGAREGWETQYF. In nucleotides, the CDR3 is TGTGCCAGCAGCGTACCCGCGAAGGGTGCCCGGGAGGGCTGGGAGACCCAGTACTTC.